The TCR beta chain under discussion was sequenced for a study of blood T cell repertoires in COVID-19. Study at large: Sample material is recorded as cDNA or gDNA derived from T cells, B-cell-depleted T cells, or PBMCs.

Participant age was about 18 to 89 years, and participants resided in fewer than 25 US areas. Participant-given clinical history determined each cohort assignment. Germline-derived CDR1 and CDR2 are MNHEY and SVGEGT. Trimming took off 6 bases at V and 6 bases at J, with 15 bases between the two ends. The CDR3 runs 14 residues. Profiling relied on immunoSEQ multiplex PCR, and the TCRdb table lists in-frame clones only, not all of them. Here the sample spans 250,000 to 350,000 clones, nearly 90% being singletons. The TCR comes from a woman in her late teens or twenties with acute COVID-19. V and J are TRBV6-2 or TRBV6-3 and TRBJ1-5, with D possibly TRBD1 on 6 matching bases. Sample: PBMCs or T cells enriched from blood (not recorded which). CDR3 sequence reads: CASSSMGASQPQHF. The CDR3 bases are TGTGCCAGCAGCTCAATGGGGGCTAGTCAGCCCCAGCATTTT.